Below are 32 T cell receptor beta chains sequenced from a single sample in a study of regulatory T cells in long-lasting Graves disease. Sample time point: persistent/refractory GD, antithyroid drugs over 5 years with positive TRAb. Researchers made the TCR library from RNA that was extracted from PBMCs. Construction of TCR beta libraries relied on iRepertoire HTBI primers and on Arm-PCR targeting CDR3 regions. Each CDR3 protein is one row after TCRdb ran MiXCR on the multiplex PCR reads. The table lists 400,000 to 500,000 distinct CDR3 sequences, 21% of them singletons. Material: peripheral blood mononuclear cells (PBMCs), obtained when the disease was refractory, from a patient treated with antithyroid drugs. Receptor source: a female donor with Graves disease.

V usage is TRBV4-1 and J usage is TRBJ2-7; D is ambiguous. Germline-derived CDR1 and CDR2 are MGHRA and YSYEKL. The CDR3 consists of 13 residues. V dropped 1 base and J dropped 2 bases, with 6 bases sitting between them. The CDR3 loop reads CASSQVATYEQYF. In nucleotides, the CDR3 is TGCGCCAGCAGCCAAGTTGCCACCTACGAGCAGTACTTC.

The CDR3 loop is CASSWPSYEQYF. The DNA for the CDR3 is TGTGCCAGTAGTTGGCCCTCCTACGAGCAGTACTTC. This chain links TRBV19 with TRBJ2-7; D unclear. CDR1 and CDR2 (germline): LNHDA, SQIVND (reference sequence). V was trimmed by 5 bases and J by 0 bases, leaving 5 bases between them. CDR3 length equals 12 residues.

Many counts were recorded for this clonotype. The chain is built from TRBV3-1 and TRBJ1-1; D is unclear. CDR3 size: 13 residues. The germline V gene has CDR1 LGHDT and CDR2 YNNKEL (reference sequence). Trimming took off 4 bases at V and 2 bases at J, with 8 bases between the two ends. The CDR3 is CASSRSSNTEAFF. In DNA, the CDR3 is TGTGCCAGCAGCCGTTCCAGCAACACTGAAGCTTTCTTT.

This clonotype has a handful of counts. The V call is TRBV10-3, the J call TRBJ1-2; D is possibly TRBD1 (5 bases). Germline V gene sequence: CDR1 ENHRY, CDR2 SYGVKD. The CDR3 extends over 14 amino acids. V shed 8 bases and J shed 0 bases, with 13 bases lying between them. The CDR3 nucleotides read TGTGCCATCGCTGGGGGAAATACTAACTATGGCTACACCTTC. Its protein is CAIAGGNTNYGYTF.

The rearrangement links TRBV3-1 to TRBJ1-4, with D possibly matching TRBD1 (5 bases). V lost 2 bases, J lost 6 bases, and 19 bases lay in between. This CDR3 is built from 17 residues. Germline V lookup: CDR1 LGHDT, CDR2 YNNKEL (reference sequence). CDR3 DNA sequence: TGTGCCAGCAGCCAATTGGGGGGTCGGCCCGGAGATGAAAAACTGTTTTTT. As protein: CASSQLGGRPGDEKLFF.

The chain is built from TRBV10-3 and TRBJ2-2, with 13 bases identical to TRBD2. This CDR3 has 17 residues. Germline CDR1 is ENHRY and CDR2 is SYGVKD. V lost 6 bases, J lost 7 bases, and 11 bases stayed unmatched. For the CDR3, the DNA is TGTGCCATCAGGAGAACCGGACTAGCGGGAGAACTCGGGGAGCTGTTTTTT. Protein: CAIRRTGLAGELGELFF.

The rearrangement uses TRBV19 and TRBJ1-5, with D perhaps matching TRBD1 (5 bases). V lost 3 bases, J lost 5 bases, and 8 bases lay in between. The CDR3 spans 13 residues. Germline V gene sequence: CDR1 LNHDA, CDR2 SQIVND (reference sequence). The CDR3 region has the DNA TGTGCCAGTAGTATTGGGGGAGATCAGCCCCAGCATTTT. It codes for CASSIGGDQPQHF.

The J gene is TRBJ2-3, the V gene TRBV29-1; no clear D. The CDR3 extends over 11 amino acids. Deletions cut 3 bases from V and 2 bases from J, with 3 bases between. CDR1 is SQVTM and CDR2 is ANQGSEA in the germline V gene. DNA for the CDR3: TGCAGCGTTGATACCACAGATACGCAGTATTTT. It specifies CSVDTTDTQYF.

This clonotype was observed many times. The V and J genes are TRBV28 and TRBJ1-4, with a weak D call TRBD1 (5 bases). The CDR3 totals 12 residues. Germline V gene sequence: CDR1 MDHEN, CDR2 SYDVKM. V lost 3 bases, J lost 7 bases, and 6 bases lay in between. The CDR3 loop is CASSLGGEKLFF. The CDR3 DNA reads TGTGCCAGCAGTTTGGGGGGTGAAAAACTGTTTTTT.

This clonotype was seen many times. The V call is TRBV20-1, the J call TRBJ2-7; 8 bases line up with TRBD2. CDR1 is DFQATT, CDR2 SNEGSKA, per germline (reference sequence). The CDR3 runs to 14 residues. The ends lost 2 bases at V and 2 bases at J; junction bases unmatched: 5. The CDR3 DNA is TGCAGTGCTAGACTAGCGGGCGCCCCCTACGAGCAGTACTTC. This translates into CSARLAGAPYEQYF.

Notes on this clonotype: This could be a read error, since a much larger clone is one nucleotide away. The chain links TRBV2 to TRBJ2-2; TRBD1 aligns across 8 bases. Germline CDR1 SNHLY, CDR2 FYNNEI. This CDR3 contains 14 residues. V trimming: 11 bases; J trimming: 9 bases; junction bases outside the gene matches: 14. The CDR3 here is CAGTGTGHPWELFF. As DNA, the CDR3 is TGTGCCGGCACCGGGACAGGTCATCCCTGGGAGCTGTTTTTT.

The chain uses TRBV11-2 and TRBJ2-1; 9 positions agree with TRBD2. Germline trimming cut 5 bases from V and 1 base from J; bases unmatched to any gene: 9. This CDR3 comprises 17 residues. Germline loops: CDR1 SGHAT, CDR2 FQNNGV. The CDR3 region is CASSRGATSGSYNEQFF. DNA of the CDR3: TGTGCCAGCAGCCGGGGAGCGACTAGCGGTTCCTACAATGAGCAGTTCTTC.

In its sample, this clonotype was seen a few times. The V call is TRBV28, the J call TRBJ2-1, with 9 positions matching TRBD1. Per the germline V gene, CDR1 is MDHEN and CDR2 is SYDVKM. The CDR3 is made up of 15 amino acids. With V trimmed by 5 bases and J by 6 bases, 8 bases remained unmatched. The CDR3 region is CASSPDHRGLNEQFF. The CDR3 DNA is TGTGCCAGCAGTCCCGATCACAGGGGGCTCAATGAGCAGTTCTTC. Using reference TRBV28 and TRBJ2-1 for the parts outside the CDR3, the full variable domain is DVKVTQSSRYLVKRTGEKVFLECVQDMDHENMFWYRQDPGLGLRLIYFSYDVKMKEKGDIPEGYSVSREKKERFSLILESASTNQTSMYLCASSPDHRGLNEQFFGPGTRLTVL.

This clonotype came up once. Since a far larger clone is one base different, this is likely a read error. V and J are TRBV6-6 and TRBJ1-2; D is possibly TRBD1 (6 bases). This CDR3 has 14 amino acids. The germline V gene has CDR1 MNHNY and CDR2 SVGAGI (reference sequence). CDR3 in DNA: TGTGCCAGCAGATACTCGCAGGGGACCTATGGCTACACCTTC. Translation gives CASRYSQGTYGYTF.

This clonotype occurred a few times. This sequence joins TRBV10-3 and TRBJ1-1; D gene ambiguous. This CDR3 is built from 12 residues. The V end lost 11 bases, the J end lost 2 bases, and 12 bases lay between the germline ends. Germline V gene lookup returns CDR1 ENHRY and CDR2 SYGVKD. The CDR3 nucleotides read TGTGCCGTCGGGCGGACCAACACTGAAGCTTTCTTT. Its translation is CAVGRTNTEAFF.

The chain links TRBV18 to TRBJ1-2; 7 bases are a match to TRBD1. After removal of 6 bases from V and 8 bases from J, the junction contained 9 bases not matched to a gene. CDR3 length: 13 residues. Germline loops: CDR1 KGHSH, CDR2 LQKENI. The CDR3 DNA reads TGTGCCAGCTCGCGACAGGGATTGAGGGGCTACACCTTC. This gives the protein CASSRQGLRGYTF.

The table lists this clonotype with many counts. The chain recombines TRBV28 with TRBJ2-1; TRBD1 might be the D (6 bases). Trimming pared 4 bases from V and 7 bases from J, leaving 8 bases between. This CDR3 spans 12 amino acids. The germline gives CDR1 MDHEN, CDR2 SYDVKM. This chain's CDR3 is CASSSTGNEQFF. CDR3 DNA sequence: TGTGCCAGCAGTTCTACAGGGAATGAGCAGTTCTTC.

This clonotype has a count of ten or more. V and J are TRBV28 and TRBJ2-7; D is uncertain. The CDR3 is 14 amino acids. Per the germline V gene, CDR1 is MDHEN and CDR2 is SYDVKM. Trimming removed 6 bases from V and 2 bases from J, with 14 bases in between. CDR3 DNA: TGTGCCAGCAGCTTACCCCCTGGGGCCTACGAGCAGTACTTC. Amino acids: CASSLPPGAYEQYF. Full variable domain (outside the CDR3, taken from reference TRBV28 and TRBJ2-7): DVKVTQSSRYLVKRTGEKVFLECVQDMDHENMFWYRQDPGLGLRLIYFSYDVKMKEKGDIPEGYSVSREKKERFSLILESASTNQTSMYLCASSLPPGAYEQYFGPGTRLTVT.

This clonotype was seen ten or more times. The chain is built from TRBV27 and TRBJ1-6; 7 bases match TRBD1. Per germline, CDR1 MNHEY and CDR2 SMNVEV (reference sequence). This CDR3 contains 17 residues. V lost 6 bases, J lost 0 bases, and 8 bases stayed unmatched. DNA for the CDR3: TGTGCCAGCAGATCCGCAGGGGGGAGCTCCTATAATTCACCCCTCCACTTT. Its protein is CASRSAGGSSYNSPLHF.

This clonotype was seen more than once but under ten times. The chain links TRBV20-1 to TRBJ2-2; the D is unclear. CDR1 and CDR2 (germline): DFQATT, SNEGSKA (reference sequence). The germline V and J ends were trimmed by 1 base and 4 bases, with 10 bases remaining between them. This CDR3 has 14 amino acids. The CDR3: CSARAEWGTGELFF. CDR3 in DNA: TGCAGTGCTAGAGCCGAGTGGGGCACCGGGGAGCTGTTTTTT.

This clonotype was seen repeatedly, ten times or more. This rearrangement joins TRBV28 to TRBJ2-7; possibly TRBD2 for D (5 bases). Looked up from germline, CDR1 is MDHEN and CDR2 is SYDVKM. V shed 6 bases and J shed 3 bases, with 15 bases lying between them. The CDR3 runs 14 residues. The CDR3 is CASRAGIKLYEQYF. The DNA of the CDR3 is TGTGCCAGCAGGGCCGGGATAAAGCTCTACGAGCAGTACTTC.

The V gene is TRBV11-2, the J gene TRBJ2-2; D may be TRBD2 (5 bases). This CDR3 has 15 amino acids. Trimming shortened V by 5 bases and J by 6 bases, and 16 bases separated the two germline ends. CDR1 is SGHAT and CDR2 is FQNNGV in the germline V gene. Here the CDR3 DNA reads TGTGCCAGCAGCCCTAGTTCCGGGATTGCCGGGGAGCTGTTTTTT. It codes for CASSPSSGIAGELFF.

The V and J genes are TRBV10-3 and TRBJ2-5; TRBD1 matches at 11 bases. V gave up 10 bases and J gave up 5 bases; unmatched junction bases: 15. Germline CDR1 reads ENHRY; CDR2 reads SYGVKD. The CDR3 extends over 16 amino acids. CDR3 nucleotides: TGTGCCACCGAACCAACCACGGGACAGGGGGAGGAGACCCAGTACTTC. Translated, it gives CATEPTTGQGEETQYF.

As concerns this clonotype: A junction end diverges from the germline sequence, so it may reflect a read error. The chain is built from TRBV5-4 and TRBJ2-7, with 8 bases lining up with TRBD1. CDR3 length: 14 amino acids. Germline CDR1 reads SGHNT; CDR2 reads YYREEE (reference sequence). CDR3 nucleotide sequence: TGTGCCACCAGAGAGCCGGGACAGGTTTACGGGCAGTACTTC. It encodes CATREPGQVYGQYF.

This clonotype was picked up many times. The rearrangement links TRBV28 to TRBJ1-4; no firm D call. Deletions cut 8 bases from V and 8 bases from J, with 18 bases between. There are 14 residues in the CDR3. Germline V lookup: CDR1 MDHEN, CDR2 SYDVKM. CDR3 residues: CASGKTNPGEKLFF. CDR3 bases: TGTGCCAGCGGCAAAACCAATCCGGGGGAAAAACTGTTTTTT. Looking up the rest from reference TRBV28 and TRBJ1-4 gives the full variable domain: DVKVTQSSRYLVKRTGEKVFLECVQDMDHENMFWYRQDPGLGLRLIYFSYDVKMKEKGDIPEGYSVSREKKERFSLILESASTNQTSMYLCASGKTNPGEKLFFGSGTQLSVL.

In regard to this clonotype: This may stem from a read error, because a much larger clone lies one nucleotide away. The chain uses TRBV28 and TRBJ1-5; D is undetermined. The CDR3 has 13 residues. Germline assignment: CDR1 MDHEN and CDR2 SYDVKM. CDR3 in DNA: TGTGCCAGCCTCTACGGGGTCAATCTGCCCCAGCATTTT. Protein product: CASLYGVNLPQHF.

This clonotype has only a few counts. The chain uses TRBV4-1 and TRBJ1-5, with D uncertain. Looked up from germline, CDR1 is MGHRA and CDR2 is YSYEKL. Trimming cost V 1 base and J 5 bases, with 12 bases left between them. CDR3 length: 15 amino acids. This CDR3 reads CASSQALGSDQPQHF. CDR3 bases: TGCGCCAGCAGCCAAGCCTTGGGGAGCGATCAGCCCCAGCATTTT.

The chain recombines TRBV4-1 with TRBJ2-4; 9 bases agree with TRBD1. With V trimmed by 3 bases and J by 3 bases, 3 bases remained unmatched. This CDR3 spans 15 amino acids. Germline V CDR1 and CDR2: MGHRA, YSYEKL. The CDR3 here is CASSHRQGGKNIQYF. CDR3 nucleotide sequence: TGCGCCAGCAGCCACCGACAGGGGGGCAAAAACATTCAGTACTTC.

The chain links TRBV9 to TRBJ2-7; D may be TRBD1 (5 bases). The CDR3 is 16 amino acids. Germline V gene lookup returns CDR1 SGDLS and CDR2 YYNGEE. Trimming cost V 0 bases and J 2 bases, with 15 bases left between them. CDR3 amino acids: CASSVDAHAGTYEQYF. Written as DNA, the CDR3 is TGTGCCAGCAGCGTAGACGCACATGCAGGGACCTACGAGCAGTACTTC.

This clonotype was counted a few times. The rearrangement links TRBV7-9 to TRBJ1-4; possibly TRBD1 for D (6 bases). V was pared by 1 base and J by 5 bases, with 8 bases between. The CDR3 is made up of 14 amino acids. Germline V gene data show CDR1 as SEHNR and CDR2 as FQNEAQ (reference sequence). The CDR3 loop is CASSLDRENEKLFF. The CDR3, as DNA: TGTGCCAGCAGCTTAGACAGGGAGAATGAAAAACTGTTTTTT.

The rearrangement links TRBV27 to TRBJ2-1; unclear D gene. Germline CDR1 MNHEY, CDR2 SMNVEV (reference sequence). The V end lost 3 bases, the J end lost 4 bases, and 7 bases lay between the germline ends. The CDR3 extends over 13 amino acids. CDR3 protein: CASSFDNYNEQFF. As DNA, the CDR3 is TGTGCCAGCAGTTTCGATAATTACAATGAGCAGTTCTTC.

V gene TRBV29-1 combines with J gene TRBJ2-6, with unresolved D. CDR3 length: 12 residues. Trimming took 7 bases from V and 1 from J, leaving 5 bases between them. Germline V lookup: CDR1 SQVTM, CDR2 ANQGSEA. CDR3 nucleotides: TGCAGCGCCACGTCTGGGGCCAACGTCCTGACTTTC. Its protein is CSATSGANVLTF. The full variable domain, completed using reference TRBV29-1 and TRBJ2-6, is SAVISQKPSRDICQRGTSLTIQCQVDSQVTMMFWYRQQPGQSLTLIATANQGSEATYESGFVIDKFPISRPNLTFSTLTVSNMSPEDSSIYLCSATSGANVLTFGAGSRLTVL.